The clone carrying this TCR beta chain was picked up a small number of times. Its antigen remains unknown. The TCR beta CDR3 regions underwent amplification using RNA transcripts as the source. First-round RT-PCR of the TCR CDR3 relied on the HTBI primer set. TCRdb processed the multiplex PCR reads anew with MiXCR; each CDR3 protein has one entry. This sample has around 350,000 distinct CDR3 sequences, with around 15% found just once. These data originate in a study of T cells in Graves' hyperthyroidism and ophthalmopathy. V was pared by 1 base and J by 3 bases, with 9 bases between. The CDR3 length is 14 residues. Germline CDR1 reads DFQATT; CDR2 reads SNEGSKA (reference sequence). Whole-study findings and limits: Ophthalmopathy was model-predicted a median about 7.1 months pre-onset.

The sample comprised blood. The receptor's source is an older woman with Graves' ophthalmopathy. This chain joins TRBV20-1 and TRBJ2-2; tentative D call: TRBD2 (6 bases). This CDR3 reads CSARVRGYTGELFF. CDR3 DNA: TGCAGTGCTAGAGTCCGGGGGTACACCGGGGAGCTGTTTTTT.